This T cell receptor beta chain was sequenced in a study of blood T cell repertoires in COVID-19 (TCRdb year 2020). In the study overall: Samples covering the acute and convalescent phases of COVID-19 were provided by collaborators in the United States, Italy and Spain. The repertoires were made available in a free public database intended to serve as a resource for research on the immune response to SARS-CoV-2. The material from the prospective study consisted of cDNA or gDNA derived from T cells, B-cell-depleted T cells, or PBMCs. Deeply sampled blood TCRbeta repertoires from subjects exposed to, actively infected with, or recovered from COVID-19 were included in the dataset. The sample metadata nearly always contained a de-identified subject ID, COVID-19 status, age in years and sex. HLA class I and class II types, where available, came from metadata supplied by the sample provider rather than from assay-based typing. Samples were obtained from the ongoing ImmuneRACE study (first 160 participants) and from some 1,200 subjects provided by 6 global collaborators.

Concerning this clone itself: Its antigen is still unknown. Base qualities are not at hand, and no much larger clone is one base apart.

What the authors observed across the whole study: The quantity of clinical and demographic metadata differed by source and by participant and was supplied without curation.

Its CDR3 holds 16 amino acids, cysteine through phenylalanine. Only the CDR3 part of the read is kept: 48 bases, read in frame from the first base. CDR1 and CDR2, per the germline V gene, are MDHEN and SYDVKM. V is pruned by 3 bases and J by 5 bases, leaving 12 bases of the junction without a gene match. Enrolling through a virtual design, the prospective study's participants ranged in age from roughly 18 to 90 years and lived across 24 United States geographic areas. In the prospective study, cohorts were assigned on the basis of participant-reported clinical history obtained from a screening survey and a study questionnaire. Each participant in the prospective study had whole blood, serum and a nasopharyngeal or oropharyngeal swab collected by mobile phlebotomists. Additional blood draws and questionnaires over an approximately two-month period could optionally be provided by prospective study participants. Blood samples from the prospective study were shipped frozen or at room temperature prior to DNA extraction.

TCRbeta CDR3 regions were amplified from genomic DNA using the immunoSEQ Assay, a bias-controlled multiplex PCR. On the study's bioinformatics: Nucleated cell counts per sample were estimated from amplification of reference gene primers within the assay. To quantify the absolute abundance of each unique TCRbeta CDR3 rearrangement, sequence reads were collapsed and filtered. For each sample, productive Simpson clonality was calculated as the square root of Simpson's diversity index across productive rearrangements. TCRdb took over this immuneACCESS table, retaining in-frame rearrangements with V and J assigned. Such tables are incomplete; in checked studies, under half of the missing clones stem from an unresolved V gene, and the remainder is unexplained. That table gives V, J and clone size, and the DNA gave D and trimming. The sample contains 200,000 to 250,000 clones, roughly 80% of them found a single time. The ten largest clones capture about 1.3% of the sample.

The material sequenced was PBMCs or T cells enriched from blood (not recorded which). This sequence was found in a woman in her forties with acute COVID-19. The sequence is built from TRBV28 and TRBJ2-5, and TRBD2 aligns with 7 junction nucleotides. CDR3 sequence: CASSLRGGPEGETQYF. The DNA is as follows: TGTGCCAGCAGTTTGAGGGGAGGGCCCGAGGGGGAGACCCAGTACTTC.